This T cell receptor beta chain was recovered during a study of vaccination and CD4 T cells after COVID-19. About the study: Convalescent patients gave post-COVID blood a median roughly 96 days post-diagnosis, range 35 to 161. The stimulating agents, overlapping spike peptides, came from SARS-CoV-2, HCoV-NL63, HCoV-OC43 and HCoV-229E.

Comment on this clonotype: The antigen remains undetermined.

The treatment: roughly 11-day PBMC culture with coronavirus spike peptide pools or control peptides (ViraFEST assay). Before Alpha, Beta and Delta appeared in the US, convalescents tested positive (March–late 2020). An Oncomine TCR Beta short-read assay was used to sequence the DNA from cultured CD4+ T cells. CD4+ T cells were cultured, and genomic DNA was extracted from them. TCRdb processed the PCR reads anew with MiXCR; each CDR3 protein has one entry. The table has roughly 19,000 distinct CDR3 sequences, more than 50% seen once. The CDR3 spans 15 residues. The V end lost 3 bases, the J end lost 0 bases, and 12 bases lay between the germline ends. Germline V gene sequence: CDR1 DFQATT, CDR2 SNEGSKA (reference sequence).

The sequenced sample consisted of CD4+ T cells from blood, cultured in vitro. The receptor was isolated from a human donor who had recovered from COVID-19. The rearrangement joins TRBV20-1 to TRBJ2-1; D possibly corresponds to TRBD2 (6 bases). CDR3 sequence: CSARVSGSSYNEQFF. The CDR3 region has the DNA TGCAGTGCTAGGGTTAGCGGTAGCTCCTACAATGAGCAGTTCTTC.